The clone carrying this T cell receptor (beta chain) was detected only a few times. Its antigen is unknown. The V end lost 6 bases, the J end lost 0 bases, and 16 bases lay between the germline ends. The CDR3 spans 16 residues. Germline V gene lookup returns CDR1 MNHEY and CDR2 SMNVEV (reference sequence). Study outcomes and limitations: Greatest tumor Treg TCR overlap was with tumor naive CD4+ cells.

TCRdb passed the 5' RACE reads through MiXCR, listing each CDR3 protein once. The table has about 53,000 distinct CDR3 sequences, approximately 25% seen once. The chain employs TRBV27 and TRBJ2-3; D unresolved. What was sequenced was tumor-infiltrating naive CD4+ T cells sorted from the breast tumor. Subset meaning: naive CD4+ T cells, CD4+CD45RA+CD25-. This sequence was found in a female donor with breast cancer. This chain's CDR3 is CASSPNWATSTDTQYF. Written as DNA, the CDR3 is TGTGCCAGCAGCCCCAATTGGGCGACTAGCACAGATACGCAGTATTTT.